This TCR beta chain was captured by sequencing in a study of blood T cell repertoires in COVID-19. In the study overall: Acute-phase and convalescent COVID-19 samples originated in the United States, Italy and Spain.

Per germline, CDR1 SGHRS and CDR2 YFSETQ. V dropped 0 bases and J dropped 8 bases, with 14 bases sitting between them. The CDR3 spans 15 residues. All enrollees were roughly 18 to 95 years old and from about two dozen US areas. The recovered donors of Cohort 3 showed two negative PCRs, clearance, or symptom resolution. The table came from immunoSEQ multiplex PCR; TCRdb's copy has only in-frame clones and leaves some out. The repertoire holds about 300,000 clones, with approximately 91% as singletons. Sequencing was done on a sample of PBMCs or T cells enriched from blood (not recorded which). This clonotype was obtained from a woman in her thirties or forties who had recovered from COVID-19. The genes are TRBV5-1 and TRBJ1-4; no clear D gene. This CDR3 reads CASSLAAGWGEKLFF. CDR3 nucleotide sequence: TGCGCCAGCAGCTTGGCCGCGGGGTGGGGAGAAAAACTGTTTTTT.